Listed below are T cell receptor beta chains from one sample, sequenced in a study of shared clonotypes between healthy human individuals. The table came from immunoSEQ multiplex PCR; TCRdb's copy has only in-frame clones and leaves some out. The data hold about 1.1 million clones, with 75% to 85% observed a single time. Sequencing used memory CD4+ T cells from PBMCs. The receptors here all came from a man aged 18 to 30 in good health. Some clones in this sample may be carry-over from other donors' samples. The CDR3 runs from the conserved cysteine through the conserved F or W. A D gene is named only where the DNA matches it firmly. Clone size is given for some rows only: seen once, a few or many times, or a class if the clone is expanded.

j_call clone_size d_call v_call cdr3_aa cdr3_nt
TRBJ1-5 few TRBD1 TRBV6-5 CASSPDRGRQPQHF TGTGCCAGCAGCCCCGACAGGGGGAGGCAGCCCCAGCATTTT
TRBJ1-3 - TRBD1 TRBV6-5 CASRMTGVDSIYF TGTGCCAGCAGGATGACAGGGGTGGATAGCATATATTTT
TRBJ2-1 once - TRBV5-6 CASSFAETSYNEQFF TGTGCCAGCAGCTTCGCAGAGACCTCCTACAATGAGCAGTTCTTC
TRBJ2-7 many TRBD2 TRBV5-4 CASSLASGVGTEQYF TGTGCCAGCAGCTTGGCTAGCGGGGTGGGGACCGAGCAGTACTTC
TRBJ2-4 - TRBD1 TRBV6-6 CASRAGDSENIQYF TGTGCCAGCAGGGCCGGGGACAGCGAAAACATTCAGTACTTC
TRBJ1-3 once - TRBV6-1 CASSEPRGSPHTIYF TGTGCCAGCAGTGAACCCCGGGGTTCCCCCCACACCATATATTTT
TRBJ2-1 - TRBD2 TRBV2 CASSETGLAGGSNEQFF TGTGCCAGCAGCGAAACGGGACTAGCGGGAGGTTCCAATGAGCAGTTCTTC
TRBJ1-1 many - TRBV9 CASSVGPTFF TGTGCCAGCAGCGTAGGGCCCACCTTCTTT
TRBJ2-1 once TRBD2 TRBV27 CASGKLAGVSHNEQFF TGTGCCAGCGGAAAGTTAGCGGGAGTCTCTCACAATGAGCAGTTCTTC
TRBJ2-3 - TRBD2 TRBV5-4 CASYSGISSDTQYF TGTGCCAGCTATAGCGGGATTAGTTCCGATACGCAGTATTTT
TRBJ2-3 - - TRBV6-5 CASRLRSDTQYF TGTGCCAGCCGCCTCAGATCAGATACGCAGTATTTT
TRBJ2-3 - TRBD2 TRBV4-3 CASSQTSGSTDTQYF TGCGCCAGCAGCCAGACTAGCGGGAGTACAGATACGCAGTATTTT
TRBJ2-6 - - TRBV11-1 CASSPSRLSGANVLTF TGTGCCAGCAGCCCAAGTCGCCTCTCTGGGGCCAACGTCCTGACTTTC
TRBJ1-2 - - TRBV28 CASSLMGRSYGYTF TGTGCCAGCAGTTTAATGGGTCGGAGCTATGGCTACACCTTC
TRBJ2-6 - TRBD1 TRBV28 CASSLVLGQGVRSGANVLTF TGTGCCAGCAGTTTAGTGTTGGGACAGGGGGTCCGCTCTGGGGCCAACGTCCTGACTTTC
TRBJ2-3 once TRBD1 TRBV18 CASSTRQGSTDTQYF TGTGCCAGCTCAACACGACAGGGGAGTACAGATACGCAGTATTTT
TRBJ2-5 - - TRBV21-1 CASNKLSAGETQYF TGTGCCAGCAACAAACTATCCGCGGGAGAGACCCAGTACTTC
TRBJ2-7 - - TRBV28 CASSPLLQRQYF TGTGCCAGCAGTCCCCTATTACAGCGGCAGTACTTC
TRBJ2-1 - TRBD2 TRBV7-2 CASSLAPSGRIGDEQFF TGTGCCAGCAGCTTAGCGCCTAGCGGGAGGATAGGTGATGAGCAGTTCTTC
TRBJ2-5 - - TRBV15 CATSRIGGKETQYF TGTGCCACCAGCAGGATCGGAGGCAAAGAGACCCAGTACTTC
TRBJ2-7 - - TRBV28 CASSPSRTYEQYF TGTGCCAGCAGTCCTTCTCGCACCTACGAGCAGTACTTC
TRBJ1-1 once TRBD1 TRBV4-3 CASSQIPGQGNTEAFF TGCGCCAGCAGCCAAATACCGGGACAGGGGAACACTGAAGCTTTCTTT
TRBJ2-7 - - TRBV7-2 CASSLGKLASEQYF TGTGCCAGCAGCTTAGGGAAACTAGCTTCCGAGCAGTACTTC
TRBJ2-1 - - TRBV9 CASSHRRGNEQFF TGTGCCAGCAGCCACAGAAGGGGGAATGAGCAGTTCTTC
TRBJ2-2 - - TRBV5-1 CASSPGTANTGELFF TGCGCCAGCAGTCCAGGGACGGCGAACACCGGGGAGCTGTTTTTT
TRBJ1-2 - - TRBV5-1 CASSTTEHYGYTF TGCGCCAGCAGCACAACTGAACACTATGGCTACACCTTC
TRBJ2-1 - - TRBV6-1 CASSEWGEQFF TGTGCCAGCAGTGAATGGGGAGAACAGTTCTTC
TRBJ2-7 - TRBD1 TRBV9 CASSASATGNYEQYF TGTGCCAGCAGCGCCTCCGCGACAGGGAACTACGAGCAGTACTTC
TRBJ2-3 many TRBD2 TRBV19 CASSMTSGWTHTDTQYF TGTGCCAGTAGTATGACTAGCGGGTGGACCCACACAGATACGCAGTATTTT
TRBJ1-5 - - TRBV6-5 CASNPGNSNQPQHF TGTGCCAGCAACCCAGGAAATAGCAATCAGCCCCAGCATTTT
TRBJ2-3 - TRBD2 TRBV6-5 CASRVAGGSDTQYF TGTGCCAGCAGGGTAGCGGGAGGTTCGGATACGCAGTATTTT
TRBJ2-7 - - TRBV12-5 CASEPPPVTGPCLYEQYF TGTGCTAGTGAACCCCCCCCCGTGACCGGGCCGTGCTTATACGAGCAGTACTTC
TRBJ1-4 - TRBD1 TRBV2 CASSEKGAANEKLFF TGTGCCAGCAGTGAAAAGGGGGCTGCAAATGAAAAACTGTTTTTT
TRBJ2-2 - TRBD1 TRBV11-2 CASSFTPDRSNTGELFF TGTGCCAGCAGTTTTACGCCGGACAGGTCGAACACCGGGGAGCTGTTTTTT
TRBJ2-5 few TRBD1 TRBV19 CASNTGQGMETQYF TGTGCCAGTAATACGGGACAGGGAATGGAGACCCAGTACTTC
TRBJ1-2 - TRBD1 TRBV2 CASGRTGPFDGYTF TGTGCCAGCGGTCGGACAGGGCCATTTGATGGCTACACCTTC
TRBJ2-1 - TRBD2 TRBV30 CAWSLAGLLSYNEQFF TGTGCCTGGTCCTTAGCGGGTCTGCTCTCCTACAATGAGCAGTTCTTC
TRBJ2-1 - TRBD2 TRBV6-5 CASSYSGTSGNQQFF TGTGCCAGCAGTTACTCAGGGACTAGCGGGAATCAGCAGTTCTTC
TRBJ2-2 few - TRBV11-2 CASSLISSGELFF TGTGCCAGCAGCTTAATATCTTCCGGGGAGCTGTTTTTT
TRBJ1-1 - - TRBV18 CATTQQGESTEAFF TGTGCCACCACCCAGCAGGGCGAGAGTACTGAAGCTTTCTTT
TRBJ2-7 - - TRBV7-2 CASSLGSSASYEQYF TGTGCCAGCAGCTTAGGGTCTAGCGCCTCCTACGAGCAGTACTTC
TRBJ1-1 - - TRBV7-6 CASSRTVGQTTTEAFF TGTGCCAGCAGCCGCACCGTGGGACAAACGACGACTGAAGCTTTCTTT
TRBJ1-6 - - TRBV6-6 CASTPGSSPLHF TGTGCCAGCACCCCTGGGTCTTCACCCCTCCACTTT
TRBJ1-5 - - TRBV28 CASSLSAGLLITQPQHF TGTGCCAGCAGTTTATCGGCAGGGCTCCTCATCACTCAGCCCCAGCATTTT
TRBJ2-3 - - TRBV6-6 CASSYGSSTDTQYF TGTGCCAGCAGTTATGGGAGTAGCACAGATACGCAGTATTTT
TRBJ2-7 - TRBD1 TRBV7-6 CASSLEGAGTGRHEQYF TGTGCCAGCAGCTTAGAGGGGGCGGGGACAGGGAGACACGAGCAGTACTTC
TRBJ2-7 once - TRBV29-1 CSVEGVGYEQYF TGCAGCGTTGAGGGGGTGGGGTACGAGCAGTACTTC
TRBJ1-2 - - TRBV6-1 CASSEVGGLQFYTF TGTGCCAGCAGTGAAGTCGGGGGTCTGCAATTCTACACCTTC
TRBJ1-4 - - TRBV28 CASTVAGGAYNEKLFF TGTGCCAGCACCGTGGCGGGTGGGGCCTATAATGAAAAACTGTTTTTT
TRBJ2-7 - - TRBV4-2 CASSGGLPQIGEQYF TGTGCCAGCAGCGGGGGACTCCCTCAAATTGGCGAGCAGTACTTC
TRBJ2-2 - TRBD1 TRBV10-3 CAISPQGEGVLFF TGTGCCATCAGTCCCCAGGGGGAAGGGGTGCTGTTTTTT
TRBJ2-1 few TRBD2 TRBV7-9 CASSFPTSGVNEQFF TGTGCCAGCAGCTTCCCCACTAGCGGCGTCAATGAGCAGTTCTTC
TRBJ2-7 few - TRBV5-1 CASSGSTVAYEQYF TGCGCCAGCAGCGGTAGCACCGTCGCCTACGAGCAGTACTTC
TRBJ2-5 - TRBD1 TRBV7-2 CASSLAGQGSYQETQYF TGTGCCAGCAGCTTAGCGGGACAGGGATCGTACCAAGAGACCCAGTACTTC
TRBJ1-1 - TRBD1 TRBV9 CASSVLGTGNTEAFF TGTGCCAGCAGCGTCCTAGGGACAGGGAACACTGAAGCTTTCTTT